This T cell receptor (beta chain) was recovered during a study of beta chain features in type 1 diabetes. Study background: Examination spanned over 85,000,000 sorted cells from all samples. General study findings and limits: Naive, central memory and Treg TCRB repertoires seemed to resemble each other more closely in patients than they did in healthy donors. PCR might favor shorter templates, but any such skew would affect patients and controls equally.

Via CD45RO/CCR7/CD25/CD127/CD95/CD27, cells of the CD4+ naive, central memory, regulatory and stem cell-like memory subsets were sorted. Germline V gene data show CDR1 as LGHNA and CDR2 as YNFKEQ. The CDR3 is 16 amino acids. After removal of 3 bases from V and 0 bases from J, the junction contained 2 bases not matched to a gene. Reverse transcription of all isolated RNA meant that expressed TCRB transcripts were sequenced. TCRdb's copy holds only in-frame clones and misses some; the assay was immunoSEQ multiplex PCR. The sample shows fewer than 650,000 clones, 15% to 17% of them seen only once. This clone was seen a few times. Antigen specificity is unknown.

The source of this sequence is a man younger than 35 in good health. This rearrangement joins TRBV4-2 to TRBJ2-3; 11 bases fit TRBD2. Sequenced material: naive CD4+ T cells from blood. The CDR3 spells CASSHTSGGSTDTQYF. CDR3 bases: TGTGCCAGCAGCCATACTAGCGGGGGCAGCACAGATACGCAGTATTTT.